This T cell receptor (beta chain) was identified during a study of T cell responses to AZD1222 COVID-19 vaccine. Germline-derived CDR1 and CDR2 are MNHEY and SVGAGI. V lost 7 bases and J 1 base, leaving 13 bases between the germline ends. The CDR3 totals 14 residues. TCRdb's copy holds only in-frame clones and misses some; the assay was immunoSEQ multiplex PCR. Of some 120,000 clones listed, around 90% are singletons. The material sequenced was peripheral blood, taken on day 0 of AZD1222 vaccination. The rearrangement uses TRBV6-5 and TRBJ1-1; D gene uncertain. This sequence originates from an adult in good health. CDR3 amino acids: CASIKDGWNTEAFF. The CDR3 DNA is TGTGCCAGCATCAAAGACGGGTGGAACACTGAAGCTTTCTTT.